The 18 T cell receptor beta chains presented below share a single source sample, sequenced in a study of T cells in Graves' hyperthyroidism and ophthalmopathy. The investigators amplified TCR beta CDR3 regions from RNA transcripts. The HTBI set primed first-round TCR CDR3 RT-PCR. TCRdb reprocessed the multiplex PCR reads via MiXCR and lists one record per CDR3 protein. The sample holds about 250,000 distinct CDR3 sequences, approximately 23% seen once. Sequencing used blood. The receptors originated from a woman between 40 and 55 years old with Graves' ophthalmopathy.

This clonotype occurred many times. This chain connects TRBV28 to TRBJ1-3; 7 bases match TRBD1. The CDR3 extends over 17 amino acids. Unmatched junction bases numbered 7, after V lost 2 bases and J lost 0 bases. The germline V gene has CDR1 MDHEN and CDR2 SYDVKM. The CDR3 loop is CASSLPRGSSSGNTIYF. Written as DNA, the CDR3 is TGTGCCAGCAGTTTACCCAGGGGGTCTAGCTCTGGAAACACCATATATTTT.

This clonotype occurred many times. This chain joins TRBV9 and TRBJ2-4, with 7 positions matching TRBD2. The junction had 12 bases not matched to a gene; V was cut back by 3 bases and J by 0 bases. Germline V lookup: CDR1 SGDLS, CDR2 YYNGEE. The CDR3 runs 18 residues. This CDR3 reads CASSANSWGGVAKNIQYF. The CDR3 nucleotides read TGTGCCAGCAGCGCGAACTCCTGGGGGGGGGTAGCCAAAAACATTCAGTACTTC.

This clonotype was counted once. The rearrangement joins TRBV6-1 to TRBJ1-5; the D gene is possibly TRBD1 (5 bases). Trimming took 3 bases from V and 7 from J, leaving 16 bases between them. The CDR3 loop spans 15 amino acids. The V gene's germline CDR1 is MNHNS and CDR2 SASEGT. CDR3 sequence reads: CASSDKGSSGQPQHF. CDR3 DNA sequence: TGTGCCAGCAGTGATAAGGGGAGTTCAGGGCAGCCCCAGCATTTT.

This clonotype occurred many times. V is TRBV30 and J is TRBJ2-7; D is unresolved. The CDR3 totals 11 residues. CDR1 is GTSNPN, CDR2 SVGIG, per germline (reference sequence). Trimming shortened V by 8 bases and J by 4 bases, and 12 bases separated the two germline ends. CDR3 protein: CAVSEPYEQYF. In nucleotides, the CDR3 is TGTGCCGTGTCGGAACCTTACGAGCAGTACTTC. Combining the CDR3 with reference TRBV30 and TRBJ2-7 gives the whole variable domain SQTIHQWPATLVQPVGSPLSLECTVEGTSNPNLYWYRQAAGRGLQLLFYSVGIGQISSEVPQNLSASRPQDRQFILSSKKLLLSDSGFYLCAVSEPYEQYFGPGTRLTVT.

Many counts were recorded for this clonotype. The J gene is TRBJ2-2, the V gene TRBV29-1, with TRBD1 matching over 10 bases. Germline trimming cut 4 bases from V and 4 bases from J; bases unmatched to any gene: 6. The length of the CDR3 is 15 residues. Germline assignment: CDR1 SQVTM and CDR2 ANQGSEA. CDR3 loop: CSVAPGTGATGELFF. The CDR3 nucleotides read TGCAGCGTTGCCCCCGGGACAGGGGCCACCGGGGAGCTGTTTTTT.

This clonotype showed up many times. The V gene is TRBV27, the J gene TRBJ1-2, with D tentatively TRBD1 (6 bases). The V and J ends lost 5 bases and 4 bases respectively, with 8 bases between them. CDR3 length: 12 residues. Per germline, CDR1 MNHEY and CDR2 SMNVEV (reference sequence). As DNA, the CDR3 is TGTGCCAGCAGTCCGGACAGCTATGGCTACACCTTC. Translated, it gives CASSPDSYGYTF.

This clonotype has a count of ten or more. This chain connects TRBV6-5 to TRBJ2-7; 7 bases match TRBD1. CDR1 is MNHEY and CDR2 is SVGAGI in the germline V gene. The CDR3 contains 16 residues. The J segment lost 2 bases and the V segment lost 6 bases, leaving 13 bases of the junction unmatched. CDR3 region: CASSAGTVPRAYEQYF. The CDR3 DNA is TGTGCCAGCAGCGCTGGGACAGTCCCTCGGGCCTACGAGCAGTACTTC.

On this clonotype: Possible read error: a much larger clone is one base away. The genes are TRBV4-1 and TRBJ2-7; TRBD2 matches 7 bases. The CDR3 extends over 15 amino acids. The germline gives CDR1 MGHRA, CDR2 YSYEKL. Written as DNA, the CDR3 is TGCGTCAGCGCTCGGGGCGGGAGCGTCTCCTACGAGCAGTACTTC. This codes for CVSARGGSVSYEQYF.

This clonotype was seen a handful of times. As DNA, the CDR3 is TGCGCCAGCAGCTTGAACACATTCTCCTATAATTCACCCCTCCACTTT. Protein: CASSLNTFSYNSPLHF. V gene TRBV5-1 combines with J gene TRBJ1-6, with no clear D. Trimming shortened V by 1 base and J by 0 bases, and 8 bases separated the two germline ends. CDR3 length: 16 residues. CDR1 and CDR2 from the germline V gene are SGHRS and YFSETQ.

This clonotype showed up many times. V is TRBV4-1 and J is TRBJ2-7, with TRBD2 identical over 10 bases. CDR3 length equals 17 residues. The ends lost 0 bases at V and 2 bases at J; junction bases unmatched: 7. CDR1 and CDR2 from the germline V gene are MGHRA and YSYEKL. CDR3 residues: CASSQDVISGGTYEQYF. CDR3 bases: TGCGCCAGCAGCCAAGATGTCATTAGCGGGGGGACCTACGAGCAGTACTTC.

This clonotype was seen ten or more times. The rearrangement joins TRBV12-3 or TRBV12-4 to TRBJ1-2, with 9 bases fitting TRBD1. The junction had 5 bases not matched to a gene; V was cut back by 6 bases and J by 3 bases. CDR3 length: 14 amino acids. The CDR3 nucleotides are TGTGCCAGCAGACCCGGGACAGGGTACTATGGCTACACCTTC. Its protein is CASRPGTGYYGYTF.

This clonotype was seen repeatedly, ten times or more. The gene calls are TRBV4-2 and TRBJ1-1, with D maybe TRBD1 (6 bases). Looked up from germline, CDR1 is LGHNA and CDR2 is YNFKEQ. Trimming took 0 bases from V and 1 from J, leaving 12 bases between them. This CDR3 has 16 amino acids. The CDR3 nucleotides read TGTGCCAGCAGCCAAGACATTGCGGGACAGAACACTGAAGCTTTCTTT. Its translation is CASSQDIAGQNTEAFF.

The chain has TRBV12-3 or TRBV12-4 and TRBJ1-2; D gene unclear. Trimming shortened V by 3 bases and J by 8 bases, and 7 bases separated the two germline ends. This CDR3 region has 11 residues. The CDR3 region has the DNA TGTGCCAGCAGTTTTGATAGAGGCTACACCTTC. As protein: CASSFDRGYTF.

The gene calls are TRBV7-2 and TRBJ1-1, with D unresolved. Germline V gene sequence: CDR1 SGHTA, CDR2 FQGNSA. V was pared by 5 bases and J by 5 bases, with 12 bases between. The CDR3 is made up of 13 amino acids. Here the CDR3 DNA reads TGTGCCAGCAGCAACATTGAAGGAACTGAAGCTTTCTTT. It codes for CASSNIEGTEAFF.

This clonotype was counted between two and nine times. Mismatch with germline at one junction end may stem from a read error. The chain combines TRBV28 with TRBJ1-2; D remains ambiguous. CDR1 and CDR2 from the germline V gene are MDHEN and SYDVKM. This CDR3 has 14 residues. The CDR3 DNA reads as TGTGCCAGTAGTTTGACCGCTTTAGTGAATGGCTACACCTTC. This encodes CASSLTALVNGYTF.

The J gene is TRBJ2-5, the V gene TRBV12-3 or TRBV12-4; 7 nucleotides agree with TRBD1. The length of the CDR3 is 13 residues. Germline trimming cut 6 bases from V and 4 bases from J; bases unmatched to any gene: 5. The CDR3 DNA reads TGTGCCAGCAGCCGCCGGGACAGAGAGACCCAGTACTTC. It is translated as CASSRRDRETQYF.

V and J are TRBV12-3 or TRBV12-4 and TRBJ2-7; no firm D call. There are 14 residues in the CDR3. Deletions cut 5 bases from V and 3 bases from J, with 14 bases between. This CDR3 is CASSPLTGRYEQYF. The CDR3 region has the DNA TGTGCCAGCAGTCCCCTCACCGGACGCTACGAGCAGTACTTC.

This clonotype occurred many times. This chain connects TRBV28 to TRBJ2-7, with D uncertain. Germline CDR1 is MDHEN and CDR2 is SYDVKM. The CDR3 consists of 12 residues. The V end lost 3 bases, the J end lost 3 bases, and 6 bases lay between the germline ends. The CDR3 DNA is TGTGCCAGCAGTTTTGTTGACTACGAGCAGTACTTC. Protein sequence: CASSFVDYEQYF.